This TCR beta chain emerged from a study of T cell responses to AZD1222 COVID-19 vaccine. Whole-study findings and limits: Epitopes outside B.1.351 and B.1.1.7 mutated regions reportedly drew nearly half of spike TCRs. Repertoire sampling happened only post peak T cell response.

Looked up from germline, CDR1 is SGHRS and CDR2 is YFSETQ. This CDR3 has 18 residues. The V and J ends lost 4 bases and 4 bases, in that order; junction bases with no gene match: 10. The method was immunoSEQ multiplex PCR; TCRdb's version includes in-frame clones alone and lacks a portion of them. The top ten hold over 5% of the sample, which has about 120,000 clones, 91% seen once. This clone came up once. Its antigen is not known. This receptor was taken from an adult in good health. The chain combines TRBV5-1 with TRBJ2-1, with TRBD2 matching 14 bases. Specimen: peripheral blood, collected on day 0 of AZD1222 vaccination. The DNA of the CDR3 is TGCGCCAGCAGCACAGGACTAGCGGGGGGCTCCAATTACAATGAGCAGTTCTTC. Translated, it gives CASSTGLAGGSNYNEQFF. Using reference TRBV5-1 and TRBJ2-1 for the parts outside the CDR3, the full variable domain is KAGVTQTPRYLIKTRGQQVTLSCSPISGHRSVSWYQQTPGQGLQFLFEYFSETQRNKGNFPGRFSGRQFSNSRSEMNVSTLELGDSALYLCASSTGLAGGSNYNEQFFGPGTRLTVL.